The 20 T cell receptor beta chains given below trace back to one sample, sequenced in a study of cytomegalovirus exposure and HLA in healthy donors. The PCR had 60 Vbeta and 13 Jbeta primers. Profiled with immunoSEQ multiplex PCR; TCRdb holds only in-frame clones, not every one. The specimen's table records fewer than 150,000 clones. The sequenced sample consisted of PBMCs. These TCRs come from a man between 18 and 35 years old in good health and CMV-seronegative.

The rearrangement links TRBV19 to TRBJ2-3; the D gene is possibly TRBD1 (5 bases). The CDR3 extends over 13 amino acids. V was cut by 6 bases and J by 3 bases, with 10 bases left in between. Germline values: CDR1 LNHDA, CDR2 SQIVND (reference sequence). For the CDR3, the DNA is TGTGCCAGTAGCCCAGGGCGGACAGATACGCAGTATTTT. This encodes CASSPGRTDTQYF. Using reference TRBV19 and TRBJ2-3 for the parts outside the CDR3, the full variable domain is DGGITQSPKYLFRKEGQNVTLSCEQNLNHDAMYWYRQDPGQGLRLIYYSQIVNDFQKGDIAEGYSVSREKKESFPLTVTSAQKNPTAFYLCASSPGRTDTQYFGPGTRLTVL.

The CDR3 loop is CASSATGGGNTIYF. The CDR3, as DNA: TGTGCCAGCAGCGCTACAGGGGGAGGAAACACCATATATTTT. This chain links TRBV11-3 with TRBJ1-3; 8 bases match TRBD1. This CDR3 contains 14 residues. After removal of 5 bases from V and 4 bases from J, the junction contained 4 bases not matched to a gene. Germline V gives CDR1 SGHNT, CDR2 YENEEA.

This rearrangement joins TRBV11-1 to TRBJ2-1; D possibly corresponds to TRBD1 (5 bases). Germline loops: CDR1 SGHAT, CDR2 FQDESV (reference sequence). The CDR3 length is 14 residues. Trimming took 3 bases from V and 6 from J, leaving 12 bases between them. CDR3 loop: CASSFQGRGNEQFF. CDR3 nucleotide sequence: TGTGCCAGCAGCTTCCAGGGTAGGGGCAATGAGCAGTTCTTC.

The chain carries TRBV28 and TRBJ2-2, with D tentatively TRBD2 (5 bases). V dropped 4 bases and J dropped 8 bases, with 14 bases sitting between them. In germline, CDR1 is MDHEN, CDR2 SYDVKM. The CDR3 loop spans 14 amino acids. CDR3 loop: CASSSTWRGGELFF. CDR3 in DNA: TGTGCCAGCAGTTCTACATGGAGAGGGGGGGAGCTGTTTTTT.

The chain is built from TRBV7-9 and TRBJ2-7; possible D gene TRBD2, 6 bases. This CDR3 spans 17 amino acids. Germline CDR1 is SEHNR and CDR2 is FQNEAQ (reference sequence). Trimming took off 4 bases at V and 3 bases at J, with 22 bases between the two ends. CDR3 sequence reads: CASSSTQRAGALYEQYF. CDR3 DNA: TGTGCCAGCAGCTCAACCCAAAGAGCGGGCGCACTCTACGAGCAGTACTTC.

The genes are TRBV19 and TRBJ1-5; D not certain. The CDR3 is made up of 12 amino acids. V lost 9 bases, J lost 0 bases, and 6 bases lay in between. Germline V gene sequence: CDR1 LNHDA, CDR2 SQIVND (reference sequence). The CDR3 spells CASRGSNQPQHF. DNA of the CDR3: TGTGCCAGCCGGGGTAGCAATCAGCCCCAGCATTTT.

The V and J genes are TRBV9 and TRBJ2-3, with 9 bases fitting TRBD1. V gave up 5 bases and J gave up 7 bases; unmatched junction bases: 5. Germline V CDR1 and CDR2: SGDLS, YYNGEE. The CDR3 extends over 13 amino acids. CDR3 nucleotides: TGTGCCAGCAGGGGGGGGACAGGGAATACGCAGTATTTT. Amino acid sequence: CASRGGTGNTQYF.

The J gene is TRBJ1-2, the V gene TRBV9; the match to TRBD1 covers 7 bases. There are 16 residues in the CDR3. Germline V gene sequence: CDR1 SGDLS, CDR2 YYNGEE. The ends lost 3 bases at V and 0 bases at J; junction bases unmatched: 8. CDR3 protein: CASSATDRKTNYGYTF. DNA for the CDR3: TGTGCCAGCAGCGCCACGGACAGGAAGACTAACTATGGCTACACCTTC.

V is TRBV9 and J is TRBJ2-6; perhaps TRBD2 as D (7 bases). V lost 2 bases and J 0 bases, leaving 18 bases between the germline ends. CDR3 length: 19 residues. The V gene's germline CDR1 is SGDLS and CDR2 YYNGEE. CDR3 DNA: TGTGCCAGCAGCGTCCCCGGGGGGACAATGAGCTCTGGGGCCAACGTCCTGACTTTC. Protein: CASSVPGGTMSSGANVLTF.

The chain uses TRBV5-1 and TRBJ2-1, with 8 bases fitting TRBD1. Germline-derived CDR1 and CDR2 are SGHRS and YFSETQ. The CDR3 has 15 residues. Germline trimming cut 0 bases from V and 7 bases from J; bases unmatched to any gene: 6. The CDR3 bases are TGCGCCAGCAGCTTGGCACAGGGGGTTGGGAATGAGCAGTTCTTC. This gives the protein CASSLAQGVGNEQFF.

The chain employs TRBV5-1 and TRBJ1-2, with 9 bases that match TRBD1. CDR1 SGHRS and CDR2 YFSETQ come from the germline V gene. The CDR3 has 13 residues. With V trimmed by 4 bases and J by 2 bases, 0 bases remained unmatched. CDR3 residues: CASSGTGNYGYTF. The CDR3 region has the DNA TGCGCCAGCAGCGGGACAGGGAACTATGGCTACACCTTC.

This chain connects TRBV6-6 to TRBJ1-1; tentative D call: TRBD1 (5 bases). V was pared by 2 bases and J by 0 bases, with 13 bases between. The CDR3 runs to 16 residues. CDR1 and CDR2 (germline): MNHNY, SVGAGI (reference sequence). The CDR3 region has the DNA TGTGCCAGCAGTTACAGCCCAGCAGGGTTGAACACTGAAGCTTTCTTT. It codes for CASSYSPAGLNTEAFF.

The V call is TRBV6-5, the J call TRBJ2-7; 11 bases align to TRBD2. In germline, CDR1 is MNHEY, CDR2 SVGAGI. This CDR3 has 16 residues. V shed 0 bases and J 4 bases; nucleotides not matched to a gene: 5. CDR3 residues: CASSYSTSGSLYEQYF. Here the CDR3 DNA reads TGTGCCAGCAGTTACTCTACTAGCGGGAGTCTTTACGAGCAGTACTTC.

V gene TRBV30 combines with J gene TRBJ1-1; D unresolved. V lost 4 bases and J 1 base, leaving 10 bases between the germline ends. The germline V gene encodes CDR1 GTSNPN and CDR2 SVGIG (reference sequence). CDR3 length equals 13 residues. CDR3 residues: CAWKSSRNTEAFF. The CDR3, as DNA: TGTGCCTGGAAAAGTTCGAGGAACACTGAAGCTTTCTTT.

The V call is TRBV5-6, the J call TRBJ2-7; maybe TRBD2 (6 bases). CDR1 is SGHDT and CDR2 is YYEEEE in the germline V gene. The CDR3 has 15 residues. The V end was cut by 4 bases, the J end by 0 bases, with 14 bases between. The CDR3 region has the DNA TGTGCCAGCAGCCCGGGACTTTTCGGCTCCTACGAGCAGTACTTC. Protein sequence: CASSPGLFGSYEQYF.

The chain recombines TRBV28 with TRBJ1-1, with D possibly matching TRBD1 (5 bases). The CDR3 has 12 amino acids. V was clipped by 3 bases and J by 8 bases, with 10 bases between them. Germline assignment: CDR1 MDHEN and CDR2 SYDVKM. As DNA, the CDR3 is TGTGCCAGCAGTTTTAAGGGACTCGAAGCTTTCTTT. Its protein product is CASSFKGLEAFF. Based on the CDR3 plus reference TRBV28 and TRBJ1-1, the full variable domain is DVKVTQSSRYLVKRTGEKVFLECVQDMDHENMFWYRQDPGLGLRLIYFSYDVKMKEKGDIPEGYSVSREKKERFSLILESASTNQTSMYLCASSFKGLEAFFGQGTRLTVV.

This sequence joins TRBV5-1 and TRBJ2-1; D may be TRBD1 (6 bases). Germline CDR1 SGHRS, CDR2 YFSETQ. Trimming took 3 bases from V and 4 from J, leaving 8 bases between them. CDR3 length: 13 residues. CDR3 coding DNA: TGCGCCAGCAGCTCCCAGGGGTACAATGAGCAGTTCTTC. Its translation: CASSSQGYNEQFF.

CDR3 coding DNA: TGTGCCAGCAGTGAGGGCCAGGGTCCCGTGGAGCCCCAGCATTTT. This encodes CASSEGQGPVEPQHF. V usage is TRBV2 and J usage is TRBJ1-5, with D perhaps matching TRBD1 (5 bases). The CDR3 runs to 15 residues. Germline CDR1 SNHLY, CDR2 FYNNEI. V was cut by 3 bases and J by 8 bases, with 17 bases left in between.

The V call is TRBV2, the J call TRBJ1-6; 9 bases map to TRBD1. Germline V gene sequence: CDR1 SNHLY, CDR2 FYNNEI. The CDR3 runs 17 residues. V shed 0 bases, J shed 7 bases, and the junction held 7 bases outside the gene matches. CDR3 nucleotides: TGTGCCAGCAGTGAAGCGCCCCCGGGACAGGGCAATTCACCCCTCCACTTT. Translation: CASSEAPPGQGNSPLHF.

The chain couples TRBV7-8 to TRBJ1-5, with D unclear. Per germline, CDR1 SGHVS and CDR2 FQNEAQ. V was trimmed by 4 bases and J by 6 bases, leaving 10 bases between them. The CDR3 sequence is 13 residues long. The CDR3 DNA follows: TGTGCCAGCAGCTCCCGGCCGGGTCAGCCCCAGCATTTT. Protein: CASSSRPGQPQHF.